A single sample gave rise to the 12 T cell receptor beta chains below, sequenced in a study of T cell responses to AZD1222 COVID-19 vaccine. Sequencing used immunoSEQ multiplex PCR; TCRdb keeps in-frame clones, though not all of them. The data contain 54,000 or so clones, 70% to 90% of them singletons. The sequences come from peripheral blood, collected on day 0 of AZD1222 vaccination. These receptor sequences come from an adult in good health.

The CDR3 is CASSQSKKGSHYGYTF. The DNA of the CDR3 is TGCGCCAGCAGTCAATCAAAAAAAGGCAGTCACTATGGCTACACCTTC. The chain recombines TRBV23-1 with TRBJ1-2; D is uncertain. TRBV23-1 is an ORF for which the function is uncertain. Trimming removed 0 bases at V and 3 bases at J, with 14 bases between. This CDR3 region has 16 residues.

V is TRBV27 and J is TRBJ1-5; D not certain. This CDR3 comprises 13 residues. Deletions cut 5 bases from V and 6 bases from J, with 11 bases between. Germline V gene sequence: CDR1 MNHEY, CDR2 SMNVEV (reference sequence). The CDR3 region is CASSPWGGQPQHF. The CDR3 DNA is TGTGCCAGCAGTCCCTGGGGAGGTCAGCCCCAGCATTTT.

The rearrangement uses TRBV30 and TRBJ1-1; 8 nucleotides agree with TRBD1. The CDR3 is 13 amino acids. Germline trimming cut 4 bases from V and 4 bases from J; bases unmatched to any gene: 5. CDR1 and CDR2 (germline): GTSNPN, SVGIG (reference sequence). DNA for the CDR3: TGTGCCTGGAATCCGACAGGGGCCACTGAAGCTTTCTTT. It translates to CAWNPTGATEAFF.

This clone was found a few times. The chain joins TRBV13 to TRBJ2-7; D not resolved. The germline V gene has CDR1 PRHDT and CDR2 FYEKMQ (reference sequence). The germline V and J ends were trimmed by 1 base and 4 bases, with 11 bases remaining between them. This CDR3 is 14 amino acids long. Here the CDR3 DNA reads TGTGCCAGCAGCTTAGTGGGGTCCACTTACGAGCAGTACTTC. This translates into CASSLVGSTYEQYF.

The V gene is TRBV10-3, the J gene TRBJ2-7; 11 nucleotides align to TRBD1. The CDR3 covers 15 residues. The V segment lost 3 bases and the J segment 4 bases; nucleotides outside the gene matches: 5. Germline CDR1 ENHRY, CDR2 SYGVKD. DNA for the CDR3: TGTGCCATCAGTGAAGGGGGGACAGGGGGGTACGAGCAGTACTTC. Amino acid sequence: CAISEGGTGGYEQYF.

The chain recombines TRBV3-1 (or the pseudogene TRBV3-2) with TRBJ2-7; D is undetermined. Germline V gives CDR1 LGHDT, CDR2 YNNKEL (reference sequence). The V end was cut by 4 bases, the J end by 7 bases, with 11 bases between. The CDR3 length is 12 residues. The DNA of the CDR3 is TGTGCCAGCAGCCGGGCGAGTTGGGAGCAGTACTTC. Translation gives CASSRASWEQYF.

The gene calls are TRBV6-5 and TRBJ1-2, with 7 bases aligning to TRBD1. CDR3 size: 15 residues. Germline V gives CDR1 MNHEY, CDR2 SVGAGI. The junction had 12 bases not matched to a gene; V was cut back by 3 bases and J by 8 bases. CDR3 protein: CASSYQGGTVFGYTF. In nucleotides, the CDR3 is TGTGCCAGCAGTTATCAGGGGGGCACGGTATTCGGCTACACCTTC.

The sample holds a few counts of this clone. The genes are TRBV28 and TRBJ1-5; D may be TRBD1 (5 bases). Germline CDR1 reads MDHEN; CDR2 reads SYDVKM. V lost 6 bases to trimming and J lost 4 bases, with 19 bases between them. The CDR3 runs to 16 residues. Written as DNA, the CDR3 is TGTGCCAGCAGCTCTTATGGGCAGGGAGGAAATCAGCCCCAGCATTTT. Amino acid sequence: CASSSYGQGGNQPQHF.

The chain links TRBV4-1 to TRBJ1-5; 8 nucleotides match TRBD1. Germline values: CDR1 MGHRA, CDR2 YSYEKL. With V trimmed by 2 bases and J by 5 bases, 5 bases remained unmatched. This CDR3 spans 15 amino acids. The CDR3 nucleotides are TGCGCCAGCAGCCAATCGGACAGGGTGGATCAGCCCCAGCATTTT. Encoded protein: CASSQSDRVDQPQHF.

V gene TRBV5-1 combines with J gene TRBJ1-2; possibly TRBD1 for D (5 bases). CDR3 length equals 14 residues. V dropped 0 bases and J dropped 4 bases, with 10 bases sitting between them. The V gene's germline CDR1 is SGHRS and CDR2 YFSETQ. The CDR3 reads CASSLGQGFYGYTF. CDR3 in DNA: TGCGCCAGCAGCTTGGGTCAGGGCTTCTATGGCTACACCTTC.

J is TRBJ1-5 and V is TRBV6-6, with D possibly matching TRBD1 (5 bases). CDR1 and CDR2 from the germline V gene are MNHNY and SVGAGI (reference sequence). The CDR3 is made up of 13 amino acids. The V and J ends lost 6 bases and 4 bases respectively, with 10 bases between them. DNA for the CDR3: TGTGCCAGCAGAAAGGACATGAATCAGCCCCAGCATTTT. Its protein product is CASRKDMNQPQHF.

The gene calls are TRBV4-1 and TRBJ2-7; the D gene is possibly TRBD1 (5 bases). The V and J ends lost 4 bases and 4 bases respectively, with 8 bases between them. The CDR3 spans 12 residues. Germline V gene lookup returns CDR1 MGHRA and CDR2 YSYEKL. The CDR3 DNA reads TGCGCCAGCAGCCCTCAGGGTTACGAGCAGTACTTC. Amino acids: CASSPQGYEQYF.